This T cell receptor beta chain is drawn from a study of blood T cell repertoires in COVID-19. Profiling relied on immunoSEQ multiplex PCR, and the TCRdb table lists in-frame clones only, not all of them. The top ten clones hold 4.3% of a sample with approximately 210,000 clones, more than 75% of them seen once. The cohort comprised adults aged roughly 18 to 100 years residing in 20 to 25 US areas. Trimming took 8 bases from V and 5 from J, leaving 6 bases between them. There are 10 residues in the CDR3. Germline CDR1 LNHDA, CDR2 SQIVND (reference sequence). This TCR was sampled from a man aged 30 to 39 with acute COVID-19. What was sequenced was PBMCs or T cells enriched from blood (not recorded which). The chain joins TRBV19 to TRBJ2-5; weak D call: TRBD1 (6 bases). The CDR3 loop reads CASGQETQYF. The CDR3 DNA follows: TGTGCCAGTGGACAGGAGACCCAGTACTTC.